This TCR beta chain is from a study of regulatory T cells in long-lasting Graves disease. With iRepertoire HTBI primers and Arm-PCR of CDR3 regions, TCR beta libraries were built. Each CDR3 protein is one row after TCRdb ran MiXCR on the multiplex PCR reads. Found here are 400,000 to 500,000 distinct CDR3 sequences, approximately 16% of them singletons; the top ten hold around 7.6%. Between the trimmed V and J ends, which lost 3 bases and 10 bases, there was a span of 19 bases. Germline CDR1 is LNHDA and CDR2 is SQIVND (reference sequence). CDR3 size: 15 residues. As for time point: newly diagnosed GD, antithyroid drugs for less than 3 months. The TCR library was made from RNA extracted from PBMCs. The data also belong to a second study, concerning T cells in Graves' hyperthyroidism and ophthalmopathy. That report notes: Ophthalmopathy and stable hyperthyroidism were separated by a 13 V-J model.

The gene calls are TRBV19 and TRBJ2-4; possibly TRBD2 for D (6 bases). This receptor was identified in a woman aged 40 to 50 with Graves disease. The sample here was peripheral blood mononuclear cells (PBMCs), taken at new diagnosis, from a patient treated with antithyroid drugs. The CDR3 sequence: CASSITPGTASIQYF. CDR3 DNA: TGTGCCAGTAGTATTACTCCCGGGACTGCGAGTATTCAGTACTTC.